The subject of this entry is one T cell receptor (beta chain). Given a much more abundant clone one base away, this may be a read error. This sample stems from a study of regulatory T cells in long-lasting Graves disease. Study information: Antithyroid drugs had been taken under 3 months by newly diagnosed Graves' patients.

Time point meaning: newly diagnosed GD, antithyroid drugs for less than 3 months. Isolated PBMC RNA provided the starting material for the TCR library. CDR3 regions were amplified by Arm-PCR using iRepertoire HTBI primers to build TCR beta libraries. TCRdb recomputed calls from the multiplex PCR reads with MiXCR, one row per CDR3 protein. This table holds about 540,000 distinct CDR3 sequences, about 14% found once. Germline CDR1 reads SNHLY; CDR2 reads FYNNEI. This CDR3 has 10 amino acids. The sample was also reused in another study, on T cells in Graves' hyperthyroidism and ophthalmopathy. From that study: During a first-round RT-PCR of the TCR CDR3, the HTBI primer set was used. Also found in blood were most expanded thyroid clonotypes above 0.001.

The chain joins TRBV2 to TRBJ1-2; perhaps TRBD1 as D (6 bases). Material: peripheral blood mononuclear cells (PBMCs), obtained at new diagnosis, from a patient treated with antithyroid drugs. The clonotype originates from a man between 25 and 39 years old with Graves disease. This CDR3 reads CELGASGYTF. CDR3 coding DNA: TGCGAATTGGGGGCGTCTGGCTACACCTTC.